The 29 T cell receptor beta chains below all came from one sample that was sequenced in a study of blood T cells in healthy people across ages. Next came a second PCR, run for about 7 to 12 cycles, which used a sample-barcoded 5' primer along with a J-beta primer mix. TCRdb processed the 5' RACE reads anew with MiXCR; each CDR3 protein has one entry. Of about 780,000 distinct CDR3 sequences detected, around half appear once; the ten largest clones hold over 15%. Source material: blood. These TCRs come from a man aged 80 or over in good health.

This clonotype has a handful of counts. The chain couples TRBV6-6 to TRBJ2-7; 10 bases line up with TRBD2. After removal of 2 bases from V and 5 bases from J, the junction contained 9 bases not matched to a gene. The CDR3 covers 16 residues. Germline CDR1 MNHNY, CDR2 SVGAGI (reference sequence). CDR3 protein: CASSYGGLAARDEQYF. CDR3 DNA sequence: TGTGCCAGCAGTTACGGAGGACTAGCGGCCCGGGACGAGCAGTACTTC.

The chain has TRBV5-6 and TRBJ2-7; D gene uncertain. CDR1 and CDR2 (germline): SGHDT, YYEEEE. V was trimmed by 4 bases and J by 2 bases, leaving 7 bases between them. The CDR3 sequence is 12 residues long. The CDR3 DNA follows: TGTGCCAGCAGCCGCCGCGCCTACGAGCAGTACTTC. Its protein is CASSRRAYEQYF.

The V gene is TRBV7-9, the J gene TRBJ2-5, with 7 bases identical to TRBD1. The DNA end is more similar to TRBJ2-7, so the J call may be wrong. Germline V gene lookup returns CDR1 SEHNR and CDR2 FQNEAQ (reference sequence). The length of the CDR3 is 15 residues. The CDR3 loop reads CASSLFRDRIYEQYF. CDR3 coding DNA: TGTGCCAGCAGCTTATTTCGGGACAGAATTTACGAGCAGTACTTC.

This clonotype was recorded many times. This sequence joins TRBV7-2 and TRBJ2-3; tentative D call: TRBD1 (5 bases). Germline V gives CDR1 SGHTA, CDR2 FQGNSA. The CDR3 runs 15 residues. V lost 1 base, J lost 2 bases, and 10 bases lay in between. Written as DNA, the CDR3 is TGTGCCAGCAGCTTAGAGGACACCGTCACAGATACGCAGTATTTT. Amino acids: CASSLEDTVTDTQYF.

A remark on this clonotype: A read error may explain this, as a much larger clone is one base away. The chain recombines TRBV12-3 or TRBV12-4 with TRBJ2-1; D uncertain. V was pared by 8 bases and J by 6 bases, with 20 bases between. This CDR3 is 15 amino acids long. The CDR3: CASGPLPGLGNEQFF. CDR3 sequence (DNA): TGTGCCAGCGGCCCATTACCCGGTCTGGGCAATGAGCAGTTCTTC.

The chain employs TRBV29-1 and TRBJ2-5, with 15 bases fitting TRBD2. V trimming: 4 bases; J trimming: 5 bases; junction bases outside the gene matches: 5. The length of the CDR3 is 15 residues. The germline V gene has CDR1 SQVTM and CDR2 ANQGSEA. The CDR3 region has the DNA TGCAGCGTTGGCCACGGGACTAGCGGGAGGGAGACCCAGTACTTC. It yields the protein CSVGHGTSGRETQYF.

This clonotype was recorded many times. The V call is TRBV29-1, the J call TRBJ2-1; 9 bases map to TRBD1. V was clipped by 6 bases and J by 7 bases; unmatched bases: 10. Germline V gene data show CDR1 as SQVTM and CDR2 as ANQGSEA. The CDR3 length is 14 residues. The CDR3: CSVPPQGARNEQFF. The CDR3 region has the DNA TGCAGCGTCCCGCCACAGGGGGCAAGGAATGAGCAGTTCTTC.

This clonotype occurred a few times. This rearrangement joins TRBV7-6 to TRBJ2-7; the D gene is possibly TRBD2 (5 bases). With the DNA end fitting TRBJ2-5 better, the J assignment may be wrong. The CDR3 sequence is 13 residues long. The germline CDR1 and CDR2 sequences are SGHVS and FNYEAQ. CDR3 sequence (DNA): TGTGCCAGCAGCACATCTAACCGGGGGACCCAGTACTTC. Translating gives CASSTSNRGTQYF.

A few counts support this clonotype. The chain couples TRBV12-3 or TRBV12-4 to TRBJ1-5; weak D call: TRBD1 (5 bases). CDR3 length equals 15 residues. With 4 bases removed from V and 0 bases from J, the gap between germline ends came to 10 bases. CDR3 DNA: TGTGCCAGCAGTTATGACAGTTATAGCAATCAGCCCCAGCATTTT. This codes for CASSYDSYSNQPQHF.

The chain has TRBV12-3 or TRBV12-4 and TRBJ1-6, with D possibly being TRBD1 (5 bases). This CDR3 spans 15 amino acids. The V end lost 6 bases, the J end lost 3 bases, and 12 bases lay between the germline ends. CDR3 in DNA: TGTGCCAGCAGGGAGGGGAGCCTCTATAATTCACCCCTCCACTTT. As protein: CASREGSLYNSPLHF.

This clonotype appeared a few times. The V call is TRBV6-1, the J call TRBJ1-5, with D perhaps matching TRBD1 (6 bases). Trimming pared 6 bases from V and 10 bases from J, leaving 19 bases between. The CDR3 spans 14 residues. CDR1 MNHNS and CDR2 SASEGT come from the germline V gene. The CDR3: CASSGQLGNFPQHF. The CDR3 nucleotides are TGTGCCAGCAGCGGACAGCTAGGGAATTTCCCCCAGCATTTT.

This clonotype was detected a few times. The gene calls are TRBV20-1 and TRBJ2-3, with TRBD1 identical over 8 bases. The V gene end was trimmed by 2 bases and the J gene end by 3 bases; junction bases not matched to a gene: 4. Germline V gene sequence: CDR1 DFQATT, CDR2 SNEGSKA (reference sequence). The CDR3 sequence is 14 residues long. CDR3 protein: CSARSRTGTDTQYF. The CDR3, as DNA: TGCAGTGCTAGATCAAGGACAGGGACAGATACGCAGTATTTT.

The sample holds a few counts of this clonotype. The chain combines TRBV20-1 with TRBJ2-4; D remains ambiguous. Germline values: CDR1 DFQATT, CDR2 SNEGSKA (reference sequence). V lost 6 bases to trimming and J lost 0 bases, with 9 bases between them. The CDR3 is made up of 13 amino acids. CDR3 protein: CSAIELAKNIQYF. The CDR3 nucleotides read TGCAGTGCAATAGAACTAGCCAAAAACATTCAGTACTTC.

There are a few counts of this clonotype. The CDR3 spells CASNRSPEGSYNEQFF. The CDR3 region has the DNA TGTGCCAGCAACCGCTCCCCGGAGGGGTCCTACAATGAGCAGTTCTTC. The rearrangement joins TRBV7-9 to TRBJ2-1; the D gene is possibly TRBD2 (6 bases). This CDR3 is built from 16 residues. V lost 7 bases and J 1 base, leaving 17 bases between the germline ends. The germline CDR1 and CDR2 sequences are SEHNR and FQNEAQ (reference sequence).

J is TRBJ2-2 and V is TRBV4-2; TRBD2 matches at 7 bases. Germline trimming cut 0 bases from V and 6 bases from J; bases unmatched to any gene: 10. Germline V CDR1 and CDR2: LGHNA, YNFKEQ. The CDR3 is 17 residues long. The CDR3 DNA sequence: TGTGCCAGCAGCCAAGATCCTAGGACTAGTTTCGCCGGGGAGCTGTTTTTT. Residues: CASSQDPRTSFAGELFF.

The chain uses TRBV29-1 and TRBJ2-7, with D unresolved. V was trimmed by 0 bases and J by 6 bases, leaving 18 bases between them. The CDR3 loop spans 15 amino acids. Germline-derived CDR1 and CDR2 are SQVTM and ANQGSEA. The chain's CDR3 is CSVEDTGTYPGEQYF. The CDR3 DNA reads TGCAGCGTTGAAGATACGGGCACATACCCAGGCGAGCAGTACTTC.

This chain links TRBV29-1 with TRBJ1-2, with TRBD1 matching over 10 bases. CDR1 and CDR2 from the germline V gene are SQVTM and ANQGSEA. CDR3 size: 12 residues. The J segment lost 8 bases and the V segment lost 6 bases, leaving 6 bases of the junction unmatched. CDR3 loop: CSVGTGDGGYTF. The CDR3, as DNA: TGCAGCGTCGGGACAGGGGATGGAGGCTACACCTTC.

CDR3 sequence reads: CASSPRPRPSRNNYGYTF. The CDR3 nucleotides read TGTGCCAGCAGCCCCCGTCCGCGACCCTCGAGAAATAACTATGGCTACACCTTC. The V gene is TRBV9, the J gene TRBJ1-2, with D uncertain. Germline CDR1 is SGDLS and CDR2 is YYNGEE. The CDR3 runs to 18 residues. V was shortened by 4 bases and J by 1 base, with 23 bases between the two germline ends. The variable domain in full, with the rest retrieved from reference TRBV9 and TRBJ1-2, is DSGVTQTPKHLITATGQRVTLRCSPRSGDLSVYWYQQSLDQGLQFLIQYYNGEERAKGNILERFSAQQFPDLHSELNLSSLELGDSALYFCASSPRPRPSRNNYGYTFGSGTRLTVV.

The V and J genes are TRBV10-3 and TRBJ2-1; the match to TRBD1 covers 10 bases. TRBJ2-7 matches the DNA end more closely, so the J call is doubtful. Germline CDR1 is ENHRY and CDR2 is SYGVKD. This CDR3 region has 14 residues. The CDR3 DNA follows: TGTGCCATCAGTGTGGGACAGGGGCCCCAGGAGCAGTACTTC. Amino acids: CAISVGQGPQEQYF.

This clonotype was seen many times. The gene calls are TRBV12-3 or TRBV12-4 and TRBJ2-5, with 9 bases that match TRBD2. The CDR3 runs 15 residues. The V gene end was trimmed by 1 base and the J gene end by 11 bases; junction bases not matched to a gene: 11. The CDR3 is CASSLGSSGSFKQYF. Written as DNA, the CDR3 is TGTGCCAGCAGTTTAGGGAGTAGCGGGAGTTTTAAGCAGTACTTC.

The chain joins TRBV5-6 to TRBJ1-1, with 10 bases that match TRBD1. Unmatched junction bases numbered 11, after V lost 10 bases and J lost 5 bases. Germline-derived CDR1 and CDR2 are SGHDT and YYEEEE. This CDR3 has 14 amino acids. CDR3 nucleotides: TGTGCCTGCACCGGAGACAGGGGGCTAACTGAAGCTTTCTTT. It translates to CACTGDRGLTEAFF.

This chain connects TRBV4-2 to TRBJ2-5, with a tentative D call TRBD1 (5 bases). Germline V lookup: CDR1 LGHNA, CDR2 YNFKEQ. V lost 0 bases and J 1 base, leaving 12 bases between the germline ends. CDR3 length equals 16 residues. The CDR3 DNA is TGTGCCAGCAGCCAAGAGCAAGGGGAAATCCAAGAGACCCAGTACTTC. Translating it yields CASSQEQGEIQETQYF.

The sample holds one count of this clonotype. The genes are TRBV4-1 and TRBJ2-1; D gene uncertain. This CDR3 region has 13 residues. CDR1 MGHRA and CDR2 YSYEKL come from the germline V gene. V lost 2 bases to trimming and J lost 8 bases, with 10 bases between them. The chain's CDR3 is CASSQKTPHEQFF. The CDR3 nucleotides read TGCGCCAGCAGCCAAAAGACTCCCCATGAGCAGTTCTTC.

This clonotype has just one count. The chain couples TRBV5-1 to TRBJ2-1, with 9 bases identical to TRBD2. Germline lookup yields CDR1 SGHRS and CDR2 YFSETQ. V lost 0 bases to trimming and J lost 3 bases; unmatched junction nucleotides: 7. This CDR3 comprises 17 residues. CDR3 residues: CASSLARGTSIYNEQFF. Written as DNA, the CDR3 is TGCGCCAGCAGCTTGGCCAGGGGGACTAGCATCTACAATGAGCAGTTCTTC.

CDR3 DNA: TGTGCCTGGACTAGCGGGAGGGCCCAGGTCGCCTACAATGAGCAGTTCTTC. Its translation: CAWTSGRAQVAYNEQFF. The chain links TRBV30 to TRBJ2-1; 12 bases align to TRBD2. With V trimmed by 4 bases and J by 2 bases, 9 bases remained unmatched. Germline CDR1 and CDR2: GTSNPN and SVGIG (reference sequence). The CDR3 runs 17 residues.

This clonotype was counted a few times. J is TRBJ2-1 and V is TRBV28; maybe TRBD2 (5 bases). Germline assignment: CDR1 MDHEN and CDR2 SYDVKM. The CDR3 is 10 amino acids. The ends were cut back, 8 bases at V and 9 bases at J, with 8 bases in the middle. The CDR3 nucleotides read TGTGCCAGCGAGGGTTTTGAGCAGTTCTTC. Amino acids: CASEGFEQFF.

J is TRBJ2-3 and V is TRBV3-1; D possibly corresponds to TRBD2 (5 bases). Trimming stripped 2 bases from V and 4 bases from J, with 13 bases between. CDR3 length: 15 residues. CDR1 is LGHDT, CDR2 YNNKEL, per germline (reference sequence). The CDR3 reads CASSQSPAAPDTQYF. CDR3 DNA: TGTGCCAGCAGCCAATCCCCAGCGGCCCCAGATACGCAGTATTTT.

The V and J genes are TRBV6-1 and TRBJ2-5, with a weak D call TRBD1 (6 bases). This CDR3 is built from 15 residues. The germline gives CDR1 MNHNS, CDR2 SASEGT. V was clipped by 7 bases and J by 2 bases, with 17 bases between them. The CDR3: CASTSAEGQQETQYF. In DNA form, the CDR3 reads TGTGCCAGCACCTCAGCAGAAGGACAGCAAGAGACCCAGTACTTC.

The CDR3 is CASSSTPQETQYF. CDR3 nucleotide sequence: TGTGCCAGCAGCTCGACACCTCAAGAGACCCAGTACTTC. The chain couples TRBV7-9 to TRBJ2-5; D is uncertain. Germline CDR1 and CDR2: SEHNR and FQNEAQ (reference sequence). The CDR3 runs to 13 residues. With 4 bases removed from V and 2 bases from J, the gap between germline ends came to 8 bases.